Below, 18 T cell receptor beta chains from the same sample are listed, as sequenced in a study of OX40 agonist ivuxolimab in advanced cancers. Clones were read by immunoSEQ multiplex PCR, and TCRdb kept only the in-frame ones, dropping some. The data contain just under 80,000 clones, 84% of them singletons. The starting material was CD4+ or CD8+ T cells sorted from blood, obtained in a trial of the OX40 agonist ivuxolimab. Every receptor here comes from an adult with an advanced solid tumor such as melanoma, head and neck, liver or kidney cancer.

This chain uses TRBV5-1 with TRBJ2-1; 11 nucleotides agree with TRBD2. Losses at the gene ends were 3 bases for V and 2 bases for J; bases not matched to a gene: 7. Germline V gives CDR1 SGHRS, CDR2 YFSETQ. CDR3 size: 17 residues. The CDR3: CASSWRGTSGPYNEQFF. The CDR3 DNA is TGCGCCAGCAGCTGGAGGGGGACTAGCGGCCCCTACAATGAGCAGTTCTTC. The variable domain in full, completed from reference TRBV5-1 and TRBJ2-1, reads KAGVTQTPRYLIKTRGQQVTLSCSPISGHRSVSWYQQTPGQGLQFLFEYFSETQRNKGNFPGRFSGRQFSNSRSEMNVSTLELGDSALYLCASSWRGTSGPYNEQFFGPGTRLTVL.

The chain has TRBV4-1 and TRBJ2-5; no clear D gene. The ends were cut back, 4 bases at V and 1 base at J, with 10 bases in the middle. The V gene's germline CDR1 is MGHRA and CDR2 YSYEKL. This CDR3 has 14 residues. In DNA, the CDR3 is TGCGCCAGCAGCCGCCTAATGGTCCAAGAGACCCAGTACTTC. It codes for CASSRLMVQETQYF.

This clone was picked up a small number of times. J is TRBJ2-7 and V is TRBV7-9; tentative D call: TRBD2 (5 bases). CDR3 length: 15 residues. Germline values: CDR1 SEHNR, CDR2 FQNEAQ (reference sequence). Trimming took 5 bases from V and 6 from J, leaving 20 bases between them. CDR3 bases: TGTGCCAGCAGCAGGCCCTCAGCGGATCCCGGCGAGCAGTACTTC. Amino acids: CASSRPSADPGEQYF.

The gene calls are TRBV9 and TRBJ2-1, with 9 bases fitting TRBD2. CDR3 length equals 15 residues. Trimming took 0 bases from V and 6 from J; bases not matched to a gene: 4. CDR1 is SGDLS and CDR2 is YYNGEE in the germline V gene. CDR3 nucleotide sequence: TGTGCCAGCAGCGTAGGGGGACTAGCCCCCAATGAGCAGTTCTTC. It specifies CASSVGGLAPNEQFF. Filled out from reference TRBV9 and TRBJ2-1, the complete variable domain reads DSGVTQTPKHLITATGQRVTLRCSPRSGDLSVYWYQQSLDQGLQFLIQYYNGEERAKGNILERFSAQQFPDLHSELNLSSLELGDSALYFCASSVGGLAPNEQFFGPGTRLTVL.

The genes are TRBV19 and TRBJ2-6; maybe TRBD1 (6 bases). The CDR3 covers 16 residues. Germline-derived CDR1 and CDR2 are LNHDA and SQIVND (reference sequence). The V gene lost 1 base and the J gene lost 2 bases, with 9 bases spanning the gap. CDR3 protein: CASSIGRQAGANVLTF. The CDR3 bases are TGTGCCAGTAGTATAGGCAGACAGGCTGGGGCCAACGTCCTGACTTTC.

This chain links TRBV5-1 with TRBJ2-3, with D possibly TRBD2 on 6 matching bases. V gave up 3 bases and J gave up 0 bases, with 11 bases separating them. Germline CDR1 is SGHRS and CDR2 is YFSETQ. The CDR3 sequence is 15 residues long. Here the CDR3 reads CASSSGGYSTDTQYF. CDR3 bases: TGCGCCAGCAGCTCAGGAGGGTACAGCACAGATACGCAGTATTTT.

The chain carries TRBV10-3 and TRBJ2-1, with D possibly TRBD1 on 5 matching bases. Germline CDR1 is ENHRY and CDR2 is SYGVKD. The CDR3 is 16 amino acids. V was pared by 1 base and J by 4 bases, with 14 bases between. Here the CDR3 DNA reads TGTGCCATCAGTGAGTTCTCGGACAACGGTTACAATGAGCAGTTCTTC. Translation gives CAISEFSDNGYNEQFF.

The CDR3 loop is CASSVERGQRLRYYGYTF. The CDR3 nucleotides are TGTGCCAGCAGCGTAGAACGGGGTCAGAGATTGAGGTACTATGGCTACACCTTC. The chain links TRBV9 to TRBJ1-2, with D unresolved. The V and J ends lost 0 bases and 3 bases respectively, with 21 bases between them. This CDR3 contains 18 residues. Germline V lookup: CDR1 SGDLS, CDR2 YYNGEE.

CDR3 coding DNA: TGTGCCAGCAGCTTGATAAGCCTTAACTATGGCTACACCTTC. Amino acid sequence: CASSLISLNYGYTF. This rearrangement joins TRBV5-5 to TRBJ1-2; D remains unclear. Trimming took off 1 base at V and 1 base at J, with 8 bases between the two ends. The CDR3 has 14 residues. Per the germline V gene, CDR1 is SGHKS and CDR2 is YYEKEE (reference sequence).

The chain joins TRBV5-1 to TRBJ2-6, with D possibly being TRBD2 (6 bases). The V end was cut by 4 bases, the J end by 0 bases, with 17 bases between. Germline loops: CDR1 SGHRS, CDR2 YFSETQ. The CDR3 length is 18 residues. The CDR3 nucleotides read TGCGCCAGCAGCATAATGGGAGGAGGAAGCTCTGGGGCCAACGTCCTGACTTTC. This translates into CASSIMGGGSSGANVLTF. Using reference TRBV5-1 and TRBJ2-6 for the parts outside the CDR3, the full variable domain is KAGVTQTPRYLIKTRGQQVTLSCSPISGHRSVSWYQQTPGQGLQFLFEYFSETQRNKGNFPGRFSGRQFSNSRSEMNVSTLELGDSALYLCASSIMGGGSSGANVLTFGAGSRLTVL.

The chain couples TRBV11-2 to TRBJ1-6; D remains unclear. The CDR3 length is 13 residues. In germline, CDR1 is SGHAT, CDR2 FQNNGV. The ends were cut back, 1 base at V and 6 bases at J, with 4 bases in the middle. The CDR3 reads CASSLVANSPLHF. The CDR3 DNA sequence: TGTGCCAGCAGCTTAGTAGCTAATTCACCCCTCCACTTT.

This clone has just one count. The chain is built from TRBV4-1 and TRBJ2-5; D might be TRBD2 (5 bases). This CDR3 is 16 amino acids long. Between the trimmed V and J ends, which lost 0 bases and 7 bases, there was a span of 18 bases. Germline values: CDR1 MGHRA, CDR2 YSYEKL. The CDR3 sequence: CASSQEAASGWGTQYF. For the CDR3, the DNA is TGCGCCAGCAGCCAAGAAGCGGCCAGCGGATGGGGGACCCAGTACTTC.

J is TRBJ1-3 and V is TRBV28, with no clear D. The length of the CDR3 is 15 residues. V was shortened by 5 bases and J by 2 bases, with 13 bases between the two germline ends. Germline CDR1 MDHEN, CDR2 SYDVKM. The CDR3 region is CASSETAGTGNTIYF. The CDR3 DNA follows: TGTGCCAGCAGTGAAACAGCTGGCACTGGAAACACCATATATTTT.

The chain joins TRBV7-6 to TRBJ2-3; D is unresolved. V was clipped by 0 bases and J by 2 bases, with 6 bases between them. Germline CDR1 and CDR2: SGHVS and FNYEAQ. The CDR3 runs 14 residues. The CDR3 DNA follows: TGTGCCAGCAGCTTAGCGGTCATCACAGATACGCAGTATTTT. It yields the protein CASSLAVITDTQYF.

To note about this clone: One end of the junction is discordant with germline, which a read error may explain. This specimen includes other DNA sequences encoding the same CDR3. The chain joins TRBV15 to TRBJ1-5; TRBD1 matches 9 bases. The CDR3 sequence is 14 residues long. Germline CDR1 and CDR2: LNHNV and YYDKDF (reference sequence). Written as DNA, the CDR3 is TGTGCCACCAGCAGGGACGGGACAGGGAAGCCCCAGCACTTT. Amino acid sequence: CATSRDGTGKPQHF.

This sequence joins TRBV13 and TRBJ2-6, with TRBD2 as a possible D gene (6 bases). This CDR3 has 19 residues. V lost 5 bases, J lost 0 bases, and 20 bases lay in between. Germline CDR1 is PRHDT and CDR2 is FYEKMQ (reference sequence). CDR3 in amino acids: CASSPQSGLRDSGANVLTF. In nucleotides, the CDR3 is TGTGCCAGCAGCCCTCAGTCGGGGCTGCGGGACTCTGGGGCCAACGTCCTGACTTTC.

The chain links TRBV18 to TRBJ2-3; 8 nucleotides match TRBD2. Germline lookup yields CDR1 KGHSH and CDR2 LQKENI. Germline trimming cut 3 bases from V and 6 bases from J; bases unmatched to any gene: 8. The CDR3 covers 15 residues. The CDR3 DNA follows: TGTGCCAGCTCACCCGATAGCGGGAAACATGATACGCAGTATTTT. Translating it yields CASSPDSGKHDTQYF.

The genes are TRBV10-3 and TRBJ1-1, with D perhaps TRBD1 (6 bases). Trimming left V 10 bases short and J 3 bases short, with 15 bases between. Germline CDR1 and CDR2: ENHRY and SYGVKD. The CDR3 is made up of 13 amino acids. CDR3 DNA: TGTGCCACCGGTAGGGAGGGGGACACTGAAGCTTTCTTT. Protein: CATGREGDTEAFF.